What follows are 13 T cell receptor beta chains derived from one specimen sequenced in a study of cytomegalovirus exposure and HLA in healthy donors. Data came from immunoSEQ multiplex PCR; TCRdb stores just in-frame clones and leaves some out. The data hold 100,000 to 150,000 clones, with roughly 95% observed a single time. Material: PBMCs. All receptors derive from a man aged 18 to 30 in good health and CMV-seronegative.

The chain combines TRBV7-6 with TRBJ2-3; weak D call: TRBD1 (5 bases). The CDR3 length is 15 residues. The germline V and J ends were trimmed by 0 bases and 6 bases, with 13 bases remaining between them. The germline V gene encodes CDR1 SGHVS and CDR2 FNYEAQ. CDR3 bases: TGTGCCAGCAGCTTAGCGGACACCCTCGGGGATACGCAGTATTTT. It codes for CASSLADTLGDTQYF. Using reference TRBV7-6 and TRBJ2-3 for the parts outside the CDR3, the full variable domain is GAGVSQSPRYKVTKRGQDVALRCDPISGHVSLYWYRQALGQGPEFLTYFNYEAQQDKSGLPNDRFSAERPEGSISTLTIQRTEQRDSAMYRCASSLADTLGDTQYFGPGTRLTVL.

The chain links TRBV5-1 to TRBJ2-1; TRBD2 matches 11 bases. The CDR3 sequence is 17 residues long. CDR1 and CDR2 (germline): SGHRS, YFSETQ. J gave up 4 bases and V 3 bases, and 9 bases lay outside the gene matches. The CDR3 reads CASSWRALAGAYNEQFF. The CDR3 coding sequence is TGCGCCAGCAGCTGGAGGGCACTAGCGGGAGCTTACAATGAGCAGTTCTTC. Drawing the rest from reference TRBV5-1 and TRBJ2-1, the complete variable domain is KAGVTQTPRYLIKTRGQQVTLSCSPISGHRSVSWYQQTPGQGLQFLFEYFSETQRNKGNFPGRFSGRQFSNSRSEMNVSTLELGDSALYLCASSWRALAGAYNEQFFGPGTRLTVL.

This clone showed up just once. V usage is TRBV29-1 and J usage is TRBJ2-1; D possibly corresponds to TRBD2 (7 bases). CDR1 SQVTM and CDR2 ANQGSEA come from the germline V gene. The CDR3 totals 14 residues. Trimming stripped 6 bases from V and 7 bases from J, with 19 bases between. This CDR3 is CSVGLGGGENEQFF. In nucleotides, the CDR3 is TGCAGCGTCGGCCTAGGGGGAGGGGAGAATGAGCAGTTCTTC.

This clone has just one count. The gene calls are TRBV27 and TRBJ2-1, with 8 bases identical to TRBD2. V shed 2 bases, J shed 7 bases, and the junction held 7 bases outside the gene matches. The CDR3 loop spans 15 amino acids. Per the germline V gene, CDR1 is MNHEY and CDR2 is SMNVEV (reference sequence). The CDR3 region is CASSLGLAGVNEQFF. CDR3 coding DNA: TGTGCCAGCAGTTTAGGGCTAGCGGGCGTTAATGAGCAGTTCTTC.

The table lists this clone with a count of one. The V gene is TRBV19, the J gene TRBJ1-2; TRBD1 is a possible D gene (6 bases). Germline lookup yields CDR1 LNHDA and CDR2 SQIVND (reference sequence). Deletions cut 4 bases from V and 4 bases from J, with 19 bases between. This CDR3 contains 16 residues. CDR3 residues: CASSTDNGRGGYGYTF. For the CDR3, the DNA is TGTGCCAGTAGTACCGACAACGGAAGAGGGGGCTATGGCTACACCTTC.

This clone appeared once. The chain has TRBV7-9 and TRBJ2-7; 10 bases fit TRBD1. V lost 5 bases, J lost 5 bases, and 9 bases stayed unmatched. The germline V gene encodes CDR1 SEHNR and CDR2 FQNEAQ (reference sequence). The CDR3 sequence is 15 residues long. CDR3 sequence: CASSRGTGEAHEQYF. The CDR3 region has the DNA TGTGCCAGCAGCCGCGGGACAGGGGAGGCGCACGAGCAGTACTTC.

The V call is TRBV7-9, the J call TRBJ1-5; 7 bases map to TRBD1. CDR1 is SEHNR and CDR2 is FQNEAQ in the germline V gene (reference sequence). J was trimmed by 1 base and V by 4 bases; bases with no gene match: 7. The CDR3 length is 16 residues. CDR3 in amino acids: CASSSDRVGSNQPQHF. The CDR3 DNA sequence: TGTGCCAGCAGCTCCGACAGGGTGGGGAGCAATCAGCCCCAGCATTTT. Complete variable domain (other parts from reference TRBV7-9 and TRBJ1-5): DTGVSQNPRHKITKRGQNVTFRCDPISEHNRLYWYRQTLGQGPEFLTYFQNEAQLEKSRLLSDRFSAERPKGSFSTLEIQRTEQGDSAMYLCASSSDRVGSNQPQHFGDGTRLSIL.

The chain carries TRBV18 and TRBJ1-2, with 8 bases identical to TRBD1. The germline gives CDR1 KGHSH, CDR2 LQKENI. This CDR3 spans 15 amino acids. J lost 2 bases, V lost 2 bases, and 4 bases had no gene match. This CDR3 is CASSPSTGENYGYTF. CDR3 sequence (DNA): TGTGCCAGCTCACCATCGACAGGGGAGAACTATGGCTACACCTTC.

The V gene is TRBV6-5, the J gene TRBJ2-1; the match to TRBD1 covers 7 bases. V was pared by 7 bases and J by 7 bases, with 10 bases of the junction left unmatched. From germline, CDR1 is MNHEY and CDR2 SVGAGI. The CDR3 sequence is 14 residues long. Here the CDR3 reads CASKFTGEPNEQFF. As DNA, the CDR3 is TGTGCCAGCAAATTTACAGGGGAACCGAATGAGCAGTTCTTC.

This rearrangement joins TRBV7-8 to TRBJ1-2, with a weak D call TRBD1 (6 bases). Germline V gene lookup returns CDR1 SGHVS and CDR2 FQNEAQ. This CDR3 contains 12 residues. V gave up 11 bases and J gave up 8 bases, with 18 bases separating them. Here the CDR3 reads CASAQGSSGYTF. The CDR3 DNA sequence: TGTGCCTCAGCCCAGGGGAGTTCCGGCTACACCTTC.

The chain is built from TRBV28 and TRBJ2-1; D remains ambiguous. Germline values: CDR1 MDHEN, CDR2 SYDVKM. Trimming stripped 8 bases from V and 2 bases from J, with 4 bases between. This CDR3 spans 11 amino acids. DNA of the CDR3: TGTGCCAGCGGCACCTACAATGAGCAGTTCTTC. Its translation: CASGTYNEQFF.

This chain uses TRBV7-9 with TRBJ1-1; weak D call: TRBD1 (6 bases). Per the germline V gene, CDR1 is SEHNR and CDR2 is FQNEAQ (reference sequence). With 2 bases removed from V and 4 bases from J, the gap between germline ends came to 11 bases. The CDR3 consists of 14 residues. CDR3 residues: CASSLRGEGTEAFF. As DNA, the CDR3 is TGTGCCAGCAGCTTAAGGGGGGAGGGCACTGAAGCTTTCTTT.

CDR3 coding DNA: TGTGCCAGCAGTGAGGGACAGGTAAGCTACGAGCAGTACTTC. It yields the protein CASSEGQVSYEQYF. This chain links TRBV6-1 with TRBJ2-7; TRBD1 matches at 8 bases. The CDR3 is 14 amino acids. J lost 3 bases, V lost 3 bases, and 4 bases had no gene match. Germline V gene data show CDR1 as MNHNS and CDR2 as SASEGT.